This note documents a single TCR beta chain sequence. This sample was taken from a study of CD8 T cells in Susac syndrome. V was clipped by 6 bases and J by 2 bases; unmatched bases: 1. The CDR3 is 12 residues long. With random hexamers, reverse transcription was performed on about 0.5 to 1 ug of RNA. TCRdb independently ran MiXCR on the immunoSEQ multiplex PCR reads; one entry per CDR3 protein. The sample records some 180,000 distinct CDR3 sequences, around nine tenths being singletons. V gene TRBV12-3 or TRBV12-4 combines with J gene TRBJ2-7; 7 bases map to TRBD1. The sample consisted of CD4+ T cells from PBMCs. The TCR sequence derives from a human donor with Susac syndrome. This CDR3 reads CASRQGPYEQYF. The CDR3 DNA is TGTGCCAGCAGACAGGGGCCCTACGAGCAGTACTTC.